A single sample is the source of the 14 T cell receptor beta chains below, sequenced in a study of blood T cells in healthy people across ages. The second PCR ran about 6 to 11 cycles with a sample-barcoded 5' primer and J-beta primers. TCRdb processed the 5' RACE reads anew with MiXCR; each CDR3 protein has one entry. The data contain fewer than 900,000 distinct CDR3 sequences, roughly two fifths of them singletons. Sequencing was carried out using blood. The receptor set was obtained from a woman aged 55-69 years in good health.

This clonotype appeared once. This chain joins TRBV28 and TRBJ2-7; 11 nucleotides align to TRBD1. TRBJ2-4 matches the DNA end more closely, so the J call is doubtful. The CDR3 runs 17 residues. Germline loops: CDR1 MDHEN, CDR2 SYDVKM. CDR3 DNA: TGTGCCAGCAGGGCCGGACAGGGGGCCGGAACCAAAAACATTCAGTACTTC. Residues: CASRAGQGAGTKNIQYF.

As DNA, the CDR3 is TGCGCCAGCAGCCCGGGACACACTAGCACAGATACGCAGTATTTT. Translation: CASSPGHTSTDTQYF. The rearrangement uses TRBV5-1 and TRBJ2-3, with D tentatively TRBD1 (6 bases). Germline lookup yields CDR1 SGHRS and CDR2 YFSETQ. The CDR3 is 15 residues long. V was shortened by 4 bases and J by 0 bases, with 12 bases between the two germline ends.

The DNA of the CDR3 is TGCAGTGCTGGTGTAGGTCTGGGGGACTATGGCTACACCTTC. Its translation: CSAGVGLGDYGYTF. The chain recombines TRBV20-1 with TRBJ1-2; tentative D call: TRBD1 (5 bases). In germline, CDR1 is DFQATT, CDR2 SNEGSKA (reference sequence). The CDR3 totals 14 residues. The V end was cut by 5 bases, the J end by 3 bases, with 16 bases between.

As regards this clonotype: Germline and junction disagree at one end, which may indicate a read error. This chain uses TRBV12-3 or TRBV12-4 with TRBJ2-3; no clear D. The CDR3 totals 15 residues. CDR3 sequence reads: CASSLNVVGTDAQYF. The CDR3 nucleotides read TGTGCCAGCAGTTTAAACGTCGTGGGCACAGATGCGCAATATTTT.

A remark on this clonotype: This could be a read error, since a much larger clone is one nucleotide away. The chain uses TRBV7-2 and TRBJ2-7; no reliable D call. Trimming stripped 3 bases from V and 10 bases from J, with 25 bases between. Germline V gives CDR1 SGHTA, CDR2 FQGNSA. The CDR3 has 16 residues. The CDR3 DNA reads TGTGCCAGCAGCTTCTCAGGACCGTCGCTAGGAGAGGCCCAGTACTTC. Protein: CASSFSGPSLGEAQYF.

This clonotype was found a few times. This chain connects TRBV6-2 or TRBV6-3 to TRBJ2-3, with unresolved D. Germline values: CDR1 MNHEY, CDR2 SVGEGT. The CDR3 runs to 11 residues. Deletions cut 3 bases from V and 7 bases from J, with 5 bases between. DNA for the CDR3: TGTGCCAGCAGTTATACTTATACGCAGTATTTT. As protein: CASSYTYTQYF.

This clonotype was counted ten times or more. The chain has TRBV5-1 and TRBJ1-1; possible D gene TRBD1, 5 bases. CDR1 is SGHRS, CDR2 YFSETQ, per germline. V gave up 0 bases and J gave up 3 bases, with 9 bases separating them. The CDR3 is 14 amino acids. DNA of the CDR3: TGCGCCAGCAGCTTGGTGGGGACGGACACTGAAGCTTTCTTT. Residues: CASSLVGTDTEAFF. The variable domain in full, with the rest retrieved from reference TRBV5-1 and TRBJ1-1, is KAGVTQTPRYLIKTRGQQVTLSCSPISGHRSVSWYQQTPGQGLQFLFEYFSETQRNKGNFPGRFSGRQFSNSRSEMNVSTLELGDSALYLCASSLVGTDTEAFFGQGTRLTVV.

The sample holds one count of this clonotype. The chain combines TRBV5-1 with TRBJ2-3; 9 positions agree with TRBD2. V shed 3 bases and J 5 bases; nucleotides not matched to a gene: 7. The CDR3 spans 15 residues. Germline V lookup: CDR1 SGHRS, CDR2 YFSETQ. Here the CDR3 DNA reads TGCGCCAGCAGCTCTCTAGCGGGGATGGGAGATACGCAGTATTTT. As protein: CASSSLAGMGDTQYF.

V usage is TRBV9 and J usage is TRBJ1-5; 12 nucleotides match TRBD1. The CDR3 totals 15 residues. CDR1 SGDLS and CDR2 YYNGEE come from the germline V gene. The J segment lost 6 bases and the V segment lost 3 bases, leaving 4 bases of the junction unmatched. CDR3 sequence: CASSGGQGAIQPQHF. The CDR3 DNA is TGTGCCAGCAGCGGGGGACAGGGGGCAATTCAGCCCCAGCATTTT.

This clonotype was detected a few times. The rearrangement joins TRBV6-5 to TRBJ1-6; D is possibly TRBD1 (5 bases). This CDR3 has 14 amino acids. Trimming removed 6 bases from V and 8 bases from J, with 14 bases in between. The germline V gene encodes CDR1 MNHEY and CDR2 SVGAGI. DNA for the CDR3: TGTGCCAGCAGGAAACAGGTTACTGATTCACCCCTCCACTTT. This encodes CASRKQVTDSPLHF.

This chain connects TRBV20-1 to TRBJ1-2; tentatively, D is TRBD1 (5 bases). The V and J ends lost 0 bases and 4 bases respectively, with 12 bases between them. Per germline, CDR1 DFQATT and CDR2 SNEGSKA (reference sequence). The CDR3 extends over 14 amino acids. The CDR3 DNA reads as TGCAGTGCTAGAGATAAGGGGCTGGGCTATGGCTACACCTTC. Translating it yields CSARDKGLGYGYTF.

The rearrangement joins TRBV10-2 to TRBJ2-5; the match to TRBD2 covers 12 bases. CDR3 size: 17 residues. V trimming: 3 bases; J trimming: 5 bases; junction bases outside the gene matches: 10. Looked up from germline, CDR1 is WSHSY and CDR2 is SAAADI. CDR3 sequence (DNA): TGCGCCAGCAGTGATCGGCTAGCGGGGGGGCCAGGGGAGACCCAGTACTTC. Translating gives CASSDRLAGGPGETQYF.

The chain carries TRBV25-1 and TRBJ1-2; no clear D gene. The CDR3 loop spans 13 amino acids. Germline lookup yields CDR1 MGHDK and CDR2 SYGVNS. V was pared by 8 bases and J by 4 bases, with 14 bases between. In DNA, the CDR3 is TGTGCCAGCGAAGAGGTTTCGGGCTATGGCTACACCTTC. It translates to CASEEVSGYGYTF.

Regarding this clonotype: It may be a read error: a sequence one base away is much more abundant. This chain connects TRBV20-1 to TRBJ2-7, with TRBD1 matching over 9 bases. J was trimmed by 4 bases and V by 0 bases; bases with no gene match: 16. Germline CDR1 is DFQATT and CDR2 is SNEGSKA (reference sequence). This CDR3 comprises 18 residues. The CDR3 nucleotides read TGCAGTGCTAGAGATCCTCTCCCGGGACAGGGCGCCATTTACGAGCAGTACTTC. Residues: CSARDPLPGQGAIYEQYF.